The rows below give T cell receptor beta chains drawn from one sample of a study of response to subunit inactivated influenza vaccine. TCRdb redid the calling of the RT-PCR reads with MiXCR, one entry per CDR3 protein. The sample lists 250,000 to 350,000 distinct CDR3 sequences, 22% occurring once. Material: PBMCs from blood, obtained about 20 months after vaccination. These receptor sequences come from a man between 50 and 75 years old who received an inactivated influenza vaccine. The CDR3 runs from the conserved cysteine through the conserved F or W. Each record gives: clone size, D gene, V gene, J gene, CDR3 protein, CDR3 DNA. A D gene is named only where the DNA matches it firmly. Some rows mark clone size as missing; the rest say once, few, many or name a class of expanded clone.

abundance: few
d_gene: TRBD1
v_gene: TRBV20-1
j_gene: TRBJ1-2
CDR3aa: CSAVRGGLNYGYTF
CDR3nt: TGCAGTGCTGTCAGGGGGGGGTTGAACTATGGCTACACCTTC

abundance: NA
d_gene: TRBD2
v_gene: TRBV24-1
j_gene: TRBJ2-1
CDR3aa: CATSDLPGLADEAQFF
CDR3nt: TGTGCCACCAGTGACCTACCGGGACTAGCGGATGAAGCGCAGTTCTTC

abundance: many
d_gene: NA
v_gene: TRBV20-1
j_gene: TRBJ1-5
CDR3aa: CSISQGNSNQPQHF
CDR3nt: TGCAGTATCTCCCAGGGGAATAGCAATCAGCCCCAGCATTTT

abundance: NA
d_gene: NA
v_gene: TRBV19
j_gene: TRBJ2-1
CDR3aa: CASSRALGPTEQFF
CDR3nt: TGTGCCAGTAGTAGGGCTTTAGGGCCCACTGAGCAGTTCTTC

abundance: NA
d_gene: TRBD1
v_gene: TRBV6-2/TRBV6-3
j_gene: TRBJ2-6
CDR3aa: CASSTGTGFPGANVLTF
CDR3nt: TGTGCCAGCAGTACCGGGACAGGTTTCCCCGGGGCCAACGTCCTGACTTTC

abundance: few
d_gene: NA
v_gene: TRBV12-3/TRBV12-4
j_gene: TRBJ1-5
CDR3aa: CASSANDQPQHF
CDR3nt: TGTGCCAGCAGTGCAAACGATCAGCCCCAGCATTTT

abundance: many
d_gene: TRBD2
v_gene: TRBV20-1
j_gene: TRBJ2-1
CDR3aa: CRAGTSGGRQFF
CDR3nt: TGCAGAGCCGGGACTAGCGGAGGCCGGCAGTTCTTC

abundance: many
d_gene: NA
v_gene: TRBV4-1
j_gene: TRBJ1-2
CDR3aa: CASSQEAQGLAYGYTF
CDR3nt: TGCGCCAGCAGCCAAGAAGCACAGGGACTTGCCTATGGCTACACCTTC

abundance: NA
d_gene: NA
v_gene: TRBV20-1
j_gene: TRBJ1-1
CDR3aa: CSARDSIGITEAFF
CDR3nt: TGCAGTGCTAGAGATTCTATAGGAATCACTGAAGCTTTCTTT

abundance: NA
d_gene: NA
v_gene: TRBV2
j_gene: TRBJ2-1
CDR3aa: CASSVGRAEQFF
CDR3nt: TGTGCCAGCAGTGTGGGCCGCGCGGAGCAGTTCTTC

abundance: NA
d_gene: TRBD1
v_gene: TRBV6-2/TRBV6-3
j_gene: TRBJ2-2
CDR3aa: CASSYSTGKFGELFF
CDR3nt: TGTGCCAGCAGTTACTCGACAGGGAAGTTCGGGGAGCTGTTTTTT

abundance: few
d_gene: NA
v_gene: TRBV3-1
j_gene: TRBJ1-4
CDR3aa: CASSPRRLTNEKLFF
CDR3nt: TGTGCCAGCAGCCCACGACGCCTAACTAATGAAAAACTGTTTTTT

abundance: few
d_gene: TRBD1
v_gene: TRBV29-1
j_gene: TRBJ1-5
CDR3aa: CSVWTGESNQPQHF
CDR3nt: TGCAGCGTATGGACAGGGGAGAGCAATCAGCCCCAGCATTTT

abundance: NA
d_gene: NA
v_gene: TRBV4-2
j_gene: TRBJ1-5
CDR3aa: CASSQEGGQPQHF
CDR3nt: TGTGCCAGCAGCCAAGAGGGGGGTCAGCCCCAGCATTTT

abundance: NA
d_gene: NA
v_gene: TRBV11-3
j_gene: TRBJ1-4
CDR3aa: CASSLREGPTTNEKLFF
CDR3nt: TGTGCCAGCAGCCTCCGCGAGGGCCCGACAACTAATGAAAAACTGTTTTTT

abundance: NA
d_gene: NA
v_gene: TRBV4-2
j_gene: TRBJ2-6
CDR3aa: CASSQVRGSGANVLTF
CDR3nt: TGTGCCAGCAGCCAAGTCAGGGGCTCTGGGGCCAACGTCCTGACTTTC

abundance: NA
d_gene: NA
v_gene: TRBV6-1
j_gene: TRBJ2-3
CDR3aa: CASSGLTRTTDTQYF
CDR3nt: TGTGCCAGCAGTGGCTTGACAAGGACCACAGATACGCAGTATTTT